The rows below give T cell receptor beta chains drawn from one sample of a study of radiation and T cells in renal cell carcinoma. The data were produced by immunoSEQ multiplex PCR, yet TCRdb's version contains in-frame clones alone and is incomplete. The sample records 120,000 to 150,000 clones, about 88% being singletons. The sample consisted of blood, taken from a patient whose treatment included radiotherapy and nephrectomy. These receptors originate from a woman in her forties or fifties with renal cell carcinoma. The CDR3 runs from the conserved cysteine through the conserved F or W. A D gene is named only where the DNA matches it firmly.

d_gene: NA; v_gene: TRBV9; j_gene: TRBJ2-2; CDR3aa: CASSLVGSAGELFF
d_gene: TRBD2; v_gene: TRBV29-1; j_gene: TRBJ2-3; CDR3aa: CSVVLAGGTTDTQYF
d_gene: TRBD2; v_gene: TRBV6-6; j_gene: TRBJ2-4; CDR3aa: CASSLGLAVGKNIQYF
d_gene: NA; v_gene: TRBV9; j_gene: TRBJ1-1; CDR3aa: CASSSFSTEAFF
d_gene: NA; v_gene: TRBV7-2; j_gene: TRBJ2-7; CDR3aa: CASSLRGPQNEQYF
d_gene: NA; v_gene: TRBV19; j_gene: TRBJ1-3; CDR3aa: CASRPNSGNTIYF
d_gene: NA; v_gene: TRBV28; j_gene: TRBJ1-4; CDR3aa: CASRRPGHLNEKLFF
d_gene: TRBD1; v_gene: TRBV27; j_gene: TRBJ1-3; CDR3aa: CASSLSDRGLGNTIYF
d_gene: TRBD2; v_gene: TRBV28; j_gene: TRBJ2-2; CDR3aa: CASSLFTSGRGNTGELFF
d_gene: TRBD2; v_gene: TRBV2; j_gene: TRBJ2-1; CDR3aa: CASSERLAAGNEQFF
d_gene: TRBD1; v_gene: TRBV19; j_gene: TRBJ2-7; CDR3aa: CASSIRDRAHYEQYF
d_gene: NA; v_gene: TRBV6-5; j_gene: TRBJ2-3; CDR3aa: CASSYHGFTDTQYF
d_gene: TRBD1; v_gene: TRBV9; j_gene: TRBJ1-1; CDR3aa: CASSPGQGAKAPRSAFF
d_gene: NA; v_gene: TRBV25-1; j_gene: TRBJ1-2; CDR3aa: CASSVDYGYTF
d_gene: TRBD1; v_gene: TRBV19; j_gene: TRBJ1-2; CDR3aa: CASSIEQGPYGYTF
d_gene: NA; v_gene: TRBV7-2; j_gene: TRBJ2-3; CDR3aa: CASRAGGARVDTQYF
d_gene: NA; v_gene: TRBV7-9; j_gene: TRBJ1-2; CDR3aa: CASSLEFRELYGYTF
d_gene: NA; v_gene: TRBV7-2; j_gene: TRBJ1-2; CDR3aa: CASSLGPDHLIF
d_gene: NA; v_gene: TRBV5-6; j_gene: TRBJ1-1; CDR3aa: CASSSTGRGNTEAFF
d_gene: TRBD2; v_gene: TRBV7-2; j_gene: TRBJ2-7; CDR3aa: CASSYGLAGGTYEQYF
d_gene: NA; v_gene: TRBV9; j_gene: TRBJ2-3; CDR3aa: CASTAGVGRTDTQYF
d_gene: NA; v_gene: TRBV19; j_gene: TRBJ2-1; CDR3aa: CASKKDLERAEQFF
d_gene: TRBD2; v_gene: TRBV7-2; j_gene: TRBJ2-2; CDR3aa: CASSLNSGGATGELFF
d_gene: NA; v_gene: TRBV10-2; j_gene: TRBJ2-3; CDR3aa: CASSEKSLNTQYF
d_gene: TRBD1; v_gene: TRBV5-4; j_gene: TRBJ2-1; CDR3aa: CASKSGTDNEQFF
d_gene: NA; v_gene: TRBV5-1; j_gene: TRBJ2-3; CDR3aa: CASRRWDTQYF
d_gene: NA; v_gene: TRBV18; j_gene: TRBJ2-7; CDR3aa: CASSQGFGGYEQYF
d_gene: NA; v_gene: TRBV29-1; j_gene: TRBJ2-5; CDR3aa: CSAYSGYRGETQYF
d_gene: NA; v_gene: TRBV19; j_gene: TRBJ2-3; CDR3aa: CASSLSQIEDTQYF
d_gene: TRBD1; v_gene: TRBV4-1; j_gene: TRBJ1-4; CDR3aa: CASSQANRGREKLFF
d_gene: NA; v_gene: TRBV28; j_gene: TRBJ2-3; CDR3aa: CASSVNTDTQYF
d_gene: NA; v_gene: TRBV7-2; j_gene: TRBJ1-1; CDR3aa: CASSLGTVNTEAFF
d_gene: TRBD1; v_gene: TRBV5-4; j_gene: TRBJ2-7; CDR3aa: CASSLSRDRSYEQYF
d_gene: NA; v_gene: TRBV30; j_gene: TRBJ1-1; CDR3aa: CAWSTQALATEAFF
d_gene: NA; v_gene: TRBV9; j_gene: TRBJ2-7; CDR3aa: CASSVVEDSDEQYF
d_gene: NA; v_gene: TRBV30; j_gene: TRBJ1-3; CDR3aa: CAWSVRGGAGNTIYF
d_gene: NA; v_gene: TRBV27; j_gene: TRBJ1-5; CDR3aa: CASSFGGTTAQHF
d_gene: TRBD2; v_gene: TRBV5-1; j_gene: TRBJ2-1; CDR3aa: CASSLDGGSYNEQFF
d_gene: TRBD2; v_gene: TRBV6-1; j_gene: TRBJ2-7; CDR3aa: CAGRLAGSYEQYF
d_gene: NA; v_gene: TRBV18; j_gene: TRBJ1-4; CDR3aa: CASSPSPCCTNEKLFF
d_gene: NA; v_gene: TRBV13; j_gene: TRBJ1-6; CDR3aa: CASRLPSGSSPLHF
d_gene: TRBD2; v_gene: TRBV5-1; j_gene: TRBJ2-1; CDR3aa: CASRLAADNEQFF
d_gene: NA; v_gene: TRBV7-2; j_gene: TRBJ2-7; CDR3aa: CASSLGRFYEQYF
d_gene: TRBD1; v_gene: TRBV19; j_gene: TRBJ1-6; CDR3aa: CASSTTGGFNSPLHF
d_gene: NA; v_gene: TRBV5-4; j_gene: TRBJ1-1; CDR3aa: CASSQMDGEGTEAFF